The 6 T cell receptor beta chains below were found in one sample sequenced in a study of CD8 T cells in Susac syndrome (dated by TCRdb to between 2017 and 2020). The receptor library was made with the immunoSEQ multiplex PCR assay. RNA was extracted using the RNeasy kit, and about 0.45 to 1 microgram was reverse transcribed with random hexamers. TCRdb itself trimmed the public reads at Q25 with fastp, ran MiXCR and retained productive beta chains. One record per CDR3 amino acid sequence lists the most common genes and DNA. In this sample the table shows about 300,000 distinct CDR3 sequences, around 92% of which occur a single time. The ten largest account for over 0.065% of the sample. The source material was CD4+ T cells from PBMCs. Source of these receptors: a human donor with multiple sclerosis.

The CDR3: CAWSVQQARSYGYTF. For the CDR3, the DNA is TGTGCCTGGAGTGTACAACAGGCCCGAAGCTATGGCTACACCTTC. The V and J genes are TRBV30 and TRBJ1-2; TRBD1 might be the D (5 bases). The length of the CDR3 is 15 residues. Trimming removed 0 bases from V and 4 bases from J, with 15 bases in between. Germline lookup yields CDR1 GTSNPN and CDR2 SVGIG (reference sequence).

The chain is built from TRBV4-2 and TRBJ2-3; D is perhaps TRBD2 (6 bases). With 3 bases removed from V and 0 bases from J, the gap between germline ends came to 16 bases. Germline-derived CDR1 and CDR2 are LGHNA and YNFKEQ. The CDR3 covers 17 residues. The CDR3 DNA sequence: TGTGCCAGCAGCCATTCCGGGACTGGTTCTAGCACAGATACGCAGTATTTT. Translating it yields CASSHSGTGSSTDTQYF.

The V and J genes are TRBV29-1 and TRBJ2-7; D assignment may be TRBD1 or TRBD2 (7 bases each). CDR3 length: 11 amino acids. Germline lookup yields CDR1 SQVTM and CDR2 ANQGSEA. V was pared by 6 bases and J by 6 bases, with 12 bases between. The CDR3 protein is CSVSGGGEQYF. The CDR3 DNA is TGCAGCGTGTCAGGGGGGGGCGAGCAGTACTTC.

The J gene is TRBJ1-2, the V gene TRBV19; 7 nucleotides agree with TRBD1. CDR3 size: 14 residues. The germline V gene encodes CDR1 LNHDA and CDR2 SQIVND (reference sequence). V lost 6 bases to trimming and J lost 10 bases; unmatched junction nucleotides: 14. CDR3 protein: CASRTGDSPEDYTF. The CDR3 coding sequence is TGTGCCAGTAGAACCGGGGACAGCCCCGAGGACTACACCTTC.

The gene calls are TRBV18 and TRBJ2-7; 8 nucleotides agree with TRBD2. This CDR3 spans 17 amino acids. Germline trimming cut 3 bases from V and 3 bases from J; bases unmatched to any gene: 13. CDR1 is KGHSH and CDR2 is LQKENI in the germline V gene. This CDR3 reads CASSPRLGVTSVYEQYF. The DNA for the CDR3 is TGTGCCAGCTCACCCCGTCTAGGGGTGACTAGCGTCTACGAGCAGTACTTC.

The chain links TRBV7-6 to TRBJ2-1, with TRBD2 identical over 13 bases. The trim removed 6 bases at V and 9 bases at J, leaving 8 bases unmatched. This CDR3 has 15 amino acids. Germline V gives CDR1 SGHVS, CDR2 FNYEAQ. The CDR3 reads CASRGTSGKGAEQFF. The CDR3 DNA reads TGTGCCAGCAGAGGGACTAGCGGGAAGGGGGCTGAGCAGTTCTTC.